This T cell receptor (beta chain) was sequenced for a study of T cells in tuberculosis. The CDR3 is made up of 14 amino acids. Germline V CDR1 and CDR2: SGHNT, YYREEE (reference sequence). Trimming removed 4 bases from V and 5 bases from J; junction bases left unmatched: 7. Time point in this sample: new active TB diagnosis, blood taken before or within 7 days of starting treatment. Each donor contributed 90,000 to 100,000 T cells on average, unsorted. Only in-frame clones appear in the TCRdb table, and some are missing; sequencing was by immunoSEQ multiplex PCR. The data show tens of thousands of clones, about 95% seen once.

The sequence came from an adult with tuberculosis. Sequenced here: PBMCs, sampled at tuberculosis diagnosis. The rearrangement uses TRBV5-4 and TRBJ2-7; 9 bases align to TRBD1. The CDR3 DNA sequence: TGTGCCAGCAGCCCGGGACAGGGCCGGAACGAGCAGTACTTC. Amino acids: CASSPGQGRNEQYF.